This T cell receptor beta chain was profiled in a study of blood T cell repertoires in COVID-19. Source study methods: By means of reference gene primer amplification, nucleated cell counts were estimated. Some clones are missing from TCRdb's copy, which holds only in-frame ones; the method was immunoSEQ multiplex PCR. The D gene and trimming were derived from the DNA, and the V and J assignments and clone size from that table. The sample carries 270,000 or so clones, approximately 84% recorded once. Germline values: CDR1 SGHDN, CDR2 FVKESK. The V end was cut by 2 bases, the J end by 1 base, with 11 bases between. This CDR3 spans 15 amino acids.

The V gene is TRBV14, the J gene TRBJ1-1; D not resolved. The clonotype comes from a man between 50 and 59 years old who had recovered from COVID-19. The sample taken for sequencing was PBMCs or T cells enriched from blood (not recorded which). The CDR3 sequence: CASSQTRSENTEAFF. In DNA form, the CDR3 reads TGTGCCAGCAGCCAAACCCGTAGCGAGAACACTGAAGCTTTCTTT.